This T cell receptor (beta chain) emerged from a study of T cell repertoires in cytomegalovirus infection (dated by TCRdb to between 2018 and 2021). About the study as a whole: Recently identified HLA-C-restricted CMV epitopes, whose presentation resists viral immunomodulation, were targeted by peptide stimulations together with well-studied HLA-B-restricted epitopes. Because public TCR beta signatures pointed to carriage of CMV infection together with the matching HLA type, the HLA type of each donor mattered for the analysis. Beyond this particular receptor, the publication reports: Carriers of CMV infection plus the relevant HLA type were discriminated by the cumulative frequency of public TCR beta family members in the study cohort and in an independent 352-donor cohort. The ex vivo response was dominated by HLA-C-restricted CMV-specific TCR beta clonotypes, which also provided the single most frequent clonotype in two of eight donors.

The treatment or condition label corresponds to: in vitro stimulation with specific CMV peptide epitopes to enrich CMV-specific T cells. Details on this clonotype: No antigen is known for it. No much larger clone is present one base from it, and per-base qualities are unavailable.

Sequencing used an Illumina HiSeq 1500. TCRdb ran its own pipeline on the public reads, namely fastp trimming at Q25 and MiXCR clone calling, and kept in-frame beta chains. Rows are unified per CDR3 protein, each entry keeping the most common DNA and genes. For this sample the table gives approximately 730,000 distinct CDR3 sequences, of which 33% were detected only once. The ten largest clones take up roughly 18% of the sample. The CDR3 goes from the cysteine to the phenylalanine over 11 residues. CDR3 DNA is the only sequence kept; it has 33 bases, read in frame from the first base. The germline V gene specifies MNHNS as CDR1 and SASEGT as CDR2. V loses 8 bases of germline sequence and J loses 3 bases, and the interval between the two ends is 8 bases.

The TCR comes from a human donor in good health (CMV status not recorded). Some clones in this sample may be carry-over from other donors' samples. Source: cultured PBMCs, taken from culture after CMV antigen stimulation. This chain is built from TRBV6-1 and TRBJ2-7; the D gene cannot be resolved beyond TRBD1 or TRBD2, each matching 5 bases. CDR3 region: CASGGHYEQYF. The nucleotides read TGTGCCAGCGGAGGACACTACGAGCAGTACTTC.